This T cell receptor beta chain originates from a study of T-cell memory formation after mild COVID-19. Study in general: Largely, TCR clusters stayed within a single donor.

Germline CDR1 is LGHNA and CDR2 is YNFKEQ. The length of the CDR3 is 17 residues. The V segment lost 1 base and the J segment 4 bases; nucleotides outside the gene matches: 2. The sample holds many counts of this clonotype. Using its own MiXCR run on the 5' RACE reads, TCRdb lists one record per CDR3 protein. The sample yields 25,000 to 35,000 distinct CDR3 sequences, under 25% seen once. The clonotype was recovered from an adult who had mild COVID-19 (a few samples of this study predate the infection). Cell type and time point are not known. The chain is built from TRBV4-2 and TRBJ2-3, with TRBD2 identical over 16 bases. Specimen: PBMCs or a T cell subset sorted from them (not recorded which). CDR3 sequence reads: CASSQAGTSGRADTQYF. The CDR3 coding sequence is TGTGCCAGCAGCCAAGCGGGGACTAGCGGGAGGGCAGATACGCAGTATTTT.